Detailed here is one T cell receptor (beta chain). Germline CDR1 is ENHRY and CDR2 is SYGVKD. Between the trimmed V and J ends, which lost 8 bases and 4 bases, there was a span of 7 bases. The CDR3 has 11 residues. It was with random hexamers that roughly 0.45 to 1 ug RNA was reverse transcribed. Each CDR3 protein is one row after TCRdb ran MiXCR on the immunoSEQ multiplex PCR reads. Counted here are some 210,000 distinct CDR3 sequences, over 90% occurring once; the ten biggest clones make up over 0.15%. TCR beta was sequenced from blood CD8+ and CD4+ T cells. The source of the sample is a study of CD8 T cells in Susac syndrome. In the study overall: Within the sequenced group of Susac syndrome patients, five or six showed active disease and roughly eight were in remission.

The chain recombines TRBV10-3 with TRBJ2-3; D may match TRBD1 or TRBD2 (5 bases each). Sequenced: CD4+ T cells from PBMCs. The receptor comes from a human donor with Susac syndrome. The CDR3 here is CAIQGPDTQYF. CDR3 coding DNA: TGTGCCATCCAGGGACCAGATACGCAGTATTTT.